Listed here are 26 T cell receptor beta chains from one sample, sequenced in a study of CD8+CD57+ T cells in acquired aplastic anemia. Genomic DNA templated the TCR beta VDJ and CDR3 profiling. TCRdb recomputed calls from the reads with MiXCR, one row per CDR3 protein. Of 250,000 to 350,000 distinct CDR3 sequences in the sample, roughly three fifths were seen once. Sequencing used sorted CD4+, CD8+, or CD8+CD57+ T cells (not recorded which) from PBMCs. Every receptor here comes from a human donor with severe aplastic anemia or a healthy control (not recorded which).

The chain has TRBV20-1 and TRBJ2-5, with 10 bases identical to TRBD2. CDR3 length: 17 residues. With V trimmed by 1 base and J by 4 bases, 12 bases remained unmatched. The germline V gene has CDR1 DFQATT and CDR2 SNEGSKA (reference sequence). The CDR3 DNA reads TGCAGTGCTAGAGGGTCTAGCGGGGGCAAATTCGGAGAGACCCAGTACTTC. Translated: CSARGSSGGKFGETQYF.

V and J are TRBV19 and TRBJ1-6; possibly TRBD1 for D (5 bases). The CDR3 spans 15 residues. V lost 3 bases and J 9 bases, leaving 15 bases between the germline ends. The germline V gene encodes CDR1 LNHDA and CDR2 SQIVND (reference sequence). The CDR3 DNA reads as TGTGCCAGTAGTATGGTCAGGGAAACCGGTTCACCCCTCCACTTT. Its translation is CASSMVRETGSPLHF.

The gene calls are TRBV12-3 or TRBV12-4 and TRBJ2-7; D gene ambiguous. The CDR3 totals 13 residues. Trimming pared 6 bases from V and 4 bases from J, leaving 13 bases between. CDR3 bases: TGTGCCAGCAGCGATTACACAGCATACGAGCAGTACTTC. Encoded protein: CASSDYTAYEQYF.

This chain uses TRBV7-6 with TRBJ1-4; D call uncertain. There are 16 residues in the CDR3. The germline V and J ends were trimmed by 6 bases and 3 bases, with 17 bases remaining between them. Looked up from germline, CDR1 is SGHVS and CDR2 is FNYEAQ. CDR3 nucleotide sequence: TGTGCCAGCAGTCCCTACGTTGGAGCCGCTAATGAAAAACTGTTTTTT. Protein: CASSPYVGAANEKLFF.

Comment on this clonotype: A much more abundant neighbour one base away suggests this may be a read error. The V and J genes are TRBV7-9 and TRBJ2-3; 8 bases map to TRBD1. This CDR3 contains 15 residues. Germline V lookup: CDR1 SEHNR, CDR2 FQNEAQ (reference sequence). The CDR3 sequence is CTSSLGGQGLDTQYF. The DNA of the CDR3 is TGTACCAGCAGCTTAGGCGGACAGGGTCTAGATACGCAGTATTTT.

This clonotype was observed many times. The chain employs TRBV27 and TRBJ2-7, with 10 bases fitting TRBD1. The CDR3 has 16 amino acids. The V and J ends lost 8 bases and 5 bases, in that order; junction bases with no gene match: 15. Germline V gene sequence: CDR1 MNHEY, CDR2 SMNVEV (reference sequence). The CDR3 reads CASEPAPGQGWDEQYF. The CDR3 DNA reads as TGTGCCAGCGAGCCCGCACCGGGACAGGGGTGGGACGAGCAGTACTTC.

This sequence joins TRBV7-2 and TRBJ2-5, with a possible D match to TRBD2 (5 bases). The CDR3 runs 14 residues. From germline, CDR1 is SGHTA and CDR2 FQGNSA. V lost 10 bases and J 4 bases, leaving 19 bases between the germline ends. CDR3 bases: TGTGCCAAGGCCCCTGCCGGGGAAGGAGAGACCCAGTACTTC. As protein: CAKAPAGEGETQYF.

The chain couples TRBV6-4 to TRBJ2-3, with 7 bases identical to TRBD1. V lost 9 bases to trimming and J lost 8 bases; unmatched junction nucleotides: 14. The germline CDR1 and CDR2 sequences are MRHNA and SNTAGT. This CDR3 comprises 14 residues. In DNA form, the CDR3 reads TGTGCCAGTACGACAGGGTCCCTTCATTTTACGCAGTATTTT. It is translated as CASTTGSLHFTQYF.

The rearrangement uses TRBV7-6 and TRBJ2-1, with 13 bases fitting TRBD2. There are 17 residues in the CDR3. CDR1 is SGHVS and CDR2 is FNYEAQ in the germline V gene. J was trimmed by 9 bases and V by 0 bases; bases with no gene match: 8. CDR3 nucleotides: TGTGCCAGCAGCTTAGCCACCGGACTAGCGGGAGTTGGTGAGCAGTTCTTC. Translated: CASSLATGLAGVGEQFF.

The CDR3, as DNA: TGTGCCAGCAGCGAACGGACAGGACGTCCCGGGGAGCTGTTTTTT. Encoded protein: CASSERTGRPGELFF. This sequence joins TRBV2 and TRBJ2-2, with 7 bases matching TRBD1. This CDR3 is 15 amino acids long. The V gene's germline CDR1 is SNHLY and CDR2 FYNNEI. V shed 6 bases, J shed 6 bases, and the junction held 10 bases outside the gene matches.

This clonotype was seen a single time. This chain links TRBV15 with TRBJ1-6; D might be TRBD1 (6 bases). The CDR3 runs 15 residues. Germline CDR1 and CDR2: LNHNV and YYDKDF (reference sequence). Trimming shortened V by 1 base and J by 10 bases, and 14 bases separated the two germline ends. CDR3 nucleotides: TGTGCCACCAGCAGAGGAAGGGGGGTCGAATCACCCCTCCACTTT. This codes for CATSRGRGVESPLHF.

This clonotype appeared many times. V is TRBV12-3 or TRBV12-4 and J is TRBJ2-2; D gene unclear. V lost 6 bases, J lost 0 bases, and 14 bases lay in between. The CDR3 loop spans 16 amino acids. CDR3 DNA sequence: TGTGCCAGCAGGCCTGCCTTGTTCGCGAACACCGGGGAGCTGTTTTTT. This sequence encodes CASRPALFANTGELFF.

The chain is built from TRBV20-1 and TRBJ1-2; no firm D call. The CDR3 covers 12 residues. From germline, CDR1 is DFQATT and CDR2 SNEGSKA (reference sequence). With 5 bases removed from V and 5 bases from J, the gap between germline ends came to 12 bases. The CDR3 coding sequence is TGCAGTGCTCCTTCCCTGGGGTATGGCTACACCTTC. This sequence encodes CSAPSLGYGYTF.

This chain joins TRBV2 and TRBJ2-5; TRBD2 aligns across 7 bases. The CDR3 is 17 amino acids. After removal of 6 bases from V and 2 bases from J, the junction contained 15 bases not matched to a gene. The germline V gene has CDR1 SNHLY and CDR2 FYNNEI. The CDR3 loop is CASSPGTGGRGQETQYF. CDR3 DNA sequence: TGTGCCAGCAGCCCCGGGACTGGCGGGAGAGGGCAAGAGACCCAGTACTTC.

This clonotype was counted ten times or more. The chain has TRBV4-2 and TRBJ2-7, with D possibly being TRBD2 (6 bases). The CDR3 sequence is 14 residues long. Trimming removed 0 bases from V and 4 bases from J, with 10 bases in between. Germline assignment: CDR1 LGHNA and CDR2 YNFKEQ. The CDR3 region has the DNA TGTGCCAGCAGCCAAGAACTAGCAGGGTACGAGCAGTACTTC. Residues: CASSQELAGYEQYF.

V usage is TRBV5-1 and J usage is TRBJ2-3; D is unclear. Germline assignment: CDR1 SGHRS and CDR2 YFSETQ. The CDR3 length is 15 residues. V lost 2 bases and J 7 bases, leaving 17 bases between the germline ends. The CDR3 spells CASSLLQGLENTQYF. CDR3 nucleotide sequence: TGCGCCAGCAGCTTACTACAAGGGTTGGAGAATACGCAGTATTTT.

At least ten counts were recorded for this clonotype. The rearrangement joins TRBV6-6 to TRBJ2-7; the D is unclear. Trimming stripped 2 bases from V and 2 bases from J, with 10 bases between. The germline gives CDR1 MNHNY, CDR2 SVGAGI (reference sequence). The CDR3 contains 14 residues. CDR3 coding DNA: TGTGCCAGCAGTTACATTCATCAGGCCTACGAGCAGTACTTC. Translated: CASSYIHQAYEQYF.

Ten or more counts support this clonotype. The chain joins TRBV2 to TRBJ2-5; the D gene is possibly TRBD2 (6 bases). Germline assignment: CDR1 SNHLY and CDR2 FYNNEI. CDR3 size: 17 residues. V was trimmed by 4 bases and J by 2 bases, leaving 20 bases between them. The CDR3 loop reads CASSAGWGRTLQETQYF. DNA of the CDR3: TGTGCCAGCAGTGCGGGTTGGGGGAGGACACTGCAAGAGACCCAGTACTTC.

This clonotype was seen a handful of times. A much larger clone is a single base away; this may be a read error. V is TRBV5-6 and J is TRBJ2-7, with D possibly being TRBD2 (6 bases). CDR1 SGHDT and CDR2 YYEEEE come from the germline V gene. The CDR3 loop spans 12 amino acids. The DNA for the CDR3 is TGTGCCAGCAGCTGGGGAGGCTACGGGCAGTACTTC. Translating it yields CASSWGGYGQYF.

The CDR3 DNA is TGCAGCGTTGAGTTCCGGGGATTTCCATATGGCTACACCTTC. Translating gives CSVEFRGFPYGYTF. The genes are TRBV29-1 and TRBJ1-2; D not resolved. Per germline, CDR1 SQVTM and CDR2 ANQGSEA. V was cut by 3 bases and J by 5 bases, with 16 bases left in between. CDR3 length: 14 amino acids. Filled out from reference TRBV29-1 and TRBJ1-2, the complete variable domain reads SAVISQKPSRDICQRGTSLTIQCQVDSQVTMMFWYRQQPGQSLTLIATANQGSEATYESGFVIDKFPISRPNLTFSTLTVSNMSPEDSSIYLCSVEFRGFPYGYTFGSGTRLTVV.

This CDR3 reads CASSIGPGTVNTEAFF. CDR3 DNA: TGTGCCAGCAGTATAGGTCCCGGGACAGTGAACACTGAAGCTTTCTTT. This chain joins TRBV9 and TRBJ1-1; 7 nucleotides agree with TRBD1. J gave up 0 bases and V 5 bases, and 10 bases lay outside the gene matches. The CDR3 spans 16 residues. Germline lookup yields CDR1 SGDLS and CDR2 YYNGEE.

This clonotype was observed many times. CDR3 DNA: TGTGCCATCAGGGAATGGACAGGACAATTGAACACTGAAGCTTTCTTT. Its protein is CAIREWTGQLNTEAFF. The chain joins TRBV10-3 to TRBJ1-1; 7 bases fit TRBD1. Germline V gene sequence: CDR1 ENHRY, CDR2 SYGVKD. This CDR3 spans 16 amino acids. After removal of 6 bases from V and 0 bases from J, the junction contained 10 bases not matched to a gene.

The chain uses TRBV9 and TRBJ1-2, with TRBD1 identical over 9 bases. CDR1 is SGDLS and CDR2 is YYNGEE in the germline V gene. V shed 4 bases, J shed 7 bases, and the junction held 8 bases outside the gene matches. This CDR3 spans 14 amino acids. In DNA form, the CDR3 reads TGTGCCAGCAGCCAACAGGGGGCGCGGACTGGCTACACCTTC. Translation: CASSQQGARTGYTF.

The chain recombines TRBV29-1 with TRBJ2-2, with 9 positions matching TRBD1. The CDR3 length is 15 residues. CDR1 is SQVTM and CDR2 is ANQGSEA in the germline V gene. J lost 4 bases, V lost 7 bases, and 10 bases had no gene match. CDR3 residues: CSADTGGVGTGELFF. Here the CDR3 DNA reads TGCAGCGCAGACACAGGGGGCGTGGGCACCGGGGAGCTGTTTTTT.

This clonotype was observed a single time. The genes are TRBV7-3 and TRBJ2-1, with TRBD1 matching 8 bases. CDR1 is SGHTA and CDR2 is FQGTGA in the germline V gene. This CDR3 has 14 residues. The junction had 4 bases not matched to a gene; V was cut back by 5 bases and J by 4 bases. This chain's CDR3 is CASSRRQGYNEQFF. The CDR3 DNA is TGTGCCAGCAGCCGTCGACAGGGGTACAATGAGCAGTTCTTC.

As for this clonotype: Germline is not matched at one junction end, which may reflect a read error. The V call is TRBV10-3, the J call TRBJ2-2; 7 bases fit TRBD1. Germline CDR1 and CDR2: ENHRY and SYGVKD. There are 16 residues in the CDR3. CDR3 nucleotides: TGTGCCATAAGTGATGACGACAGGGTTGGGAGCGGGGAGCTGTTTTTT. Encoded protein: CAISDDDRVGSGELFF.